This T cell receptor beta chain was captured by sequencing in a study of post-analysis software for immune sequencing data. The V end was cut by 8 bases, the J end by 9 bases, with 14 bases between. From germline, CDR1 is SQVTM and CDR2 ANQGSEA. There are 11 residues in the CDR3. Study-wide points: Elevated frequency relative to controls characterized several TRBV segments in patients, TRBV5-6, TRBV5-1 and TRBV20-1 among them.

On this clonotype: Antigen specificity is unknown.

Tagging with unique molecular identifiers was a feature of the TCR beta cDNA libraries. Around 460,000 cDNA molecules came from around 0.96 to 9.9 million T cells. TCRdb analysed the PCR reads with MiXCR anew, one entry per CDR3 protein. The sample contains roughly 620,000 distinct CDR3 sequences, 40% to 50% of which appear only once. The V and J genes are TRBV29-1 and TRBJ2-1, with D possibly called TRBD1 or TRBD2 (5 bases each). The sequence was collected from a girl between 5 and 17 years old with multiple sclerosis. The sequencing input was blood. The CDR3 protein is CSPQEASEQFF. The CDR3 nucleotides read TGCAGCCCACAGGAGGCAAGTGAGCAGTTCTTC.